This TCR beta chain was profiled in a study of T cell changes during pregnancy in multiple sclerosis (dated by TCRdb to between 2018 and 2021). Broadly, across the study: The study examined how the T cell repertoire changed over the course of pregnancy in women with multiple sclerosis.

With respect to this clone: Its antigen is unknown. Per-base qualities were not stored, and no clone one base away is much larger.

The germline ends are 20 bases apart after V is trimmed by 4 bases and J by 9 bases. CDR1 and CDR2 (SGHNT, YYREEE) derive from the germline V gene (reference sequence). From the cysteine up to the phenylalanine, the CDR3 has a length of 15 residues. CDR3 DNA is the only sequence kept; it has 45 bases, read in frame from the first base. The library was generated by the immunoSEQ multiplex PCR assay. This immuneACCESS table, as held by TCRdb, lists in-frame sequences with V and J called but not all clones. Of the missing ones, under half trace to an unresolved V gene in checked studies; the others have no known cause. Recorded for this sample are approximately 61,000 clones; nearly 90% of them occurred a single time. About 1.8% of the sample is held by the ten biggest clonotypes.

This receptor chain uses TRBV5-4 and TRBJ2-1; TRBD1 is a possible D gene, resting on 6 matching bases. This TCR came from a female donor with multiple sclerosis, enrolled in a pregnancy study. The sequencing used peripheral blood, collected in the first trimester of pregnancy. The nucleotides read TGTGCCAGCAGCCCAGAAGGTGGGACATCCTTTGAGCAGTTCTTC. This sequence encodes CASSPEGGTSFEQFF.